This T cell receptor beta chain was identified in a study of blood T cell repertoires in COVID-19. Study in general: Acute and convalescent COVID-19 samples came from the United States, Italy and Spain. PBMCs, B-cell-depleted T cells, or T cells provided the cDNA or gDNA that made up the material.

The table came from immunoSEQ multiplex PCR; TCRdb's copy has only in-frame clones and leaves some out. The profile shows 70,000 to 85,000 clones, around 83% of them singletons. Per the germline V gene, CDR1 is LNHNV and CDR2 is YYDKDF (reference sequence). There are 18 residues in the CDR3. The junction had 6 bases not matched to a gene; V was cut back by 1 base and J by 3 bases. The receptor comes from an elderly man with active or convalescent COVID-19. The chain has TRBV15 and TRBJ2-1; 13 bases are shared with TRBD2. Sequences were obtained from peripheral blood. The CDR3 loop reads CATSRALAGGGNYNEQFF. The DNA of the CDR3 is TGTGCCACCAGCAGAGCACTAGCGGGAGGGGGAAACTACAATGAGCAGTTCTTC.